This entry lists 11 T cell receptor beta chains sequenced from one sample in a study of cytomegalovirus exposure and HLA in healthy donors. PCR involved 60 Vbeta and 13 Jbeta primers. Profiling relied on immunoSEQ multiplex PCR, and the TCRdb table lists in-frame clones only, not all of them. This repertoire comprises 100,000 to 150,000 clones; its ten largest clones make up more than 1.5%. Sequenced material: PBMCs. The receptors were sampled from a man aged 18 to 35 in good health and CMV-seronegative.

The chain carries TRBV7-2 and TRBJ2-1; 9 bases agree with TRBD2. From germline, CDR1 is SGHTA and CDR2 FQGNSA. The ends lost 5 bases at V and 6 bases at J; junction bases unmatched: 8. This CDR3 has 15 residues. CDR3 residues: CASSLIAGEVNEQFF. Here the CDR3 DNA reads TGTGCCAGCAGCCTCATAGCGGGAGAAGTCAATGAGCAGTTCTTC.

The gene calls are TRBV28 and TRBJ2-7; D not resolved. The CDR3 has 12 amino acids. The V end was cut by 6 bases, the J end by 8 bases, with 14 bases between. Per the germline V gene, CDR1 is MDHEN and CDR2 is SYDVKM. The CDR3 coding sequence is TGTGCCAGCAGCACTCCCATCCCTAAGCAGTACTTC. It is translated as CASSTPIPKQYF.

This sequence joins TRBV5-4 and TRBJ2-4, with D possibly matching TRBD2 (7 bases). Per the germline V gene, CDR1 is SGHNT and CDR2 is YYREEE (reference sequence). Trimming took 4 bases from V and 8 from J, leaving 19 bases between them. The CDR3 extends over 15 amino acids. The chain's CDR3 is CASSRGREGGYIQYF. CDR3 nucleotide sequence: TGTGCCAGCAGCAGGGGGAGGGAGGGAGGGTACATTCAGTACTTC.

V usage is TRBV14 and J usage is TRBJ2-5; 7 bases agree with TRBD2. CDR1 is SGHDN, CDR2 FVKESK, per germline. This CDR3 region has 13 residues. V trimming: 3 bases; J trimming: 3 bases; junction bases outside the gene matches: 1. The CDR3 spells CASSHLAEETQYF. As DNA, the CDR3 is TGTGCCAGCAGCCATCTAGCGGAAGAGACCCAGTACTTC.

The rearrangement links TRBV5-1 to TRBJ2-7; 10 positions match TRBD2. V shed 4 bases, J shed 1 base, and the junction held 14 bases outside the gene matches. Germline-derived CDR1 and CDR2 are SGHRS and YFSETQ. The length of the CDR3 is 18 residues. CDR3 coding DNA: TGCGCCAGCAGCATCGCGGTAGCTAGCGGGGGACAATCCTACGAGCAGTACTTC. It encodes CASSIAVASGGQSYEQYF. The full variable domain, with the rest looked up from reference TRBV5-1 and TRBJ2-7, is KAGVTQTPRYLIKTRGQQVTLSCSPISGHRSVSWYQQTPGQGLQFLFEYFSETQRNKGNFPGRFSGRQFSNSRSEMNVSTLELGDSALYLCASSIAVASGGQSYEQYFGPGTRLTVT.

The chain has TRBV19 and TRBJ1-1, with TRBD1 as a possible D gene (5 bases). CDR1 and CDR2 (germline): LNHDA, SQIVND (reference sequence). The ends were cut back, 10 bases at V and 1 base at J, with 22 bases in the middle. The length of the CDR3 is 16 residues. CDR3 sequence: CATRGSTQHKNTEAFF. The CDR3 DNA reads TGTGCCACTCGGGGGTCCACTCAACATAAGAACACTGAAGCTTTCTTT. Combining the CDR3 with reference TRBV19 and TRBJ1-1 gives the whole variable domain DGGITQSPKYLFRKEGQNVTLSCEQNLNHDAMYWYRQDPGQGLRLIYYSQIVNDFQKGDIAEGYSVSREKKESFPLTVTSAQKNPTAFYLCATRGSTQHKNTEAFFGQGTRLTVV.

This rearrangement joins TRBV7-9 to TRBJ1-4; possibly TRBD1 for D (5 bases). The CDR3 has 14 residues. V gave up 5 bases and J gave up 2 bases, with 9 bases separating them. CDR1 is SEHNR and CDR2 is FQNEAQ in the germline V gene (reference sequence). CDR3 amino acids: CASSPRQTNEKLFF. The CDR3 DNA sequence: TGTGCCAGCAGCCCCCGACAGACTAATGAAAAACTGTTTTTT.

The V call is TRBV5-4, the J call TRBJ2-3; 12 nucleotides agree with TRBD2. In germline, CDR1 is SGHNT, CDR2 YYREEE (reference sequence). Trimming took 9 bases from V and 0 from J; bases not matched to a gene: 2. This CDR3 is 14 amino acids long. In DNA form, the CDR3 reads TGTGCCACTGGGACTAGCGGGAGCACAGATACGCAGTATTTT. This codes for CATGTSGSTDTQYF. The whole variable domain, remainder taken from reference TRBV5-4 and TRBJ2-3, is ETGVTQSPTHLIKTRGQQVTLRCSSQSGHNTVSWYQQALGQGPQFIFQYYREEENGRGNFPPRFSGLQFPNYSSELNVNALELDDSALYLCATGTSGSTDTQYFGPGTRLTVL.

The chain links TRBV6-6 to TRBJ2-2; 11 nucleotides line up with TRBD2. V shed 4 bases and J 6 bases; nucleotides not matched to a gene: 4. This CDR3 is built from 15 residues. The germline V gene has CDR1 MNHNY and CDR2 SVGAGI (reference sequence). The CDR3, as DNA: TGTGCCAGCAGTTCGACTAGCGGGGCGGCCGGGGAGCTGTTTTTT. Translated: CASSSTSGAAGELFF.

The chain carries TRBV6-5 and TRBJ2-1; TRBD2 matches 7 bases. The CDR3 sequence is 14 residues long. Germline V CDR1 and CDR2: MNHEY, SVGAGI. The V segment lost 3 bases and the J segment 6 bases; nucleotides outside the gene matches: 5. The CDR3, as DNA: TGTGCCAGCAGTTATGGCGGGAGCCCCAATGAGCAGTTCTTC. Its protein product is CASSYGGSPNEQFF.

V usage is TRBV5-5 and J usage is TRBJ1-1; TRBD1 matches 9 bases. The V gene's germline CDR1 is SGHKS and CDR2 YYEKEE (reference sequence). The CDR3 runs to 14 residues. The J segment lost 6 bases and the V segment lost 3 bases, leaving 6 bases of the junction unmatched. CDR3 coding DNA: TGTGCCAGCAGCTCGACAGGGGGGAGCTCTGAAGCTTTCTTT. Its translation: CASSSTGGSSEAFF.